This TCR beta chain stems from a study of B cell selection in AIRE deficiency. As for this clone: What it binds is unknown.

Regulatory T cells were sorted as CD4+CD25hiCD127low/negative. Study outcomes and limitations: Patient Tconv and Treg cells showed healthy-like TCRBV usage, CDR3 length, diversity.

Trimming pared 0 bases from V and 6 bases from J, leaving 6 bases between. The CDR3 contains 14 residues. Germline CDR1 reads KGHSY; CDR2 reads FQNENV. Profiled with immunoSEQ multiplex PCR; TCRdb holds only in-frame clones, not every one. The sample lists roughly 24,000 clones, 92% occurring once. This clonotype originated in a human donor in good health. This chain links TRBV16 with TRBJ1-6, with a possible D match to TRBD1 (5 bases). The specimen sequenced was CD4+CD25+ Tregs sorted from PBMCs. CDR3 bases: TGTGCCAGCAGCCAATCAGGGGTTAATTCACCCCTCCACTTT. Its translation: CASSQSGVNSPLHF. The complete variable domain, with remaining parts taken from reference TRBV16 and TRBJ1-6, reads GEEVAQTPKHLVRGEGQKAKLYCAPIKGHSYVFWYQQVLKNEFKFLISFQNENVFDETGMPKERFSAKCLPNSPCSLEIQATKLEDSAVYFCASSQSGVNSPLHFGNGTRLTVT.